This T cell receptor (beta chain) derives from a study of T cells in Graves' hyperthyroidism and ophthalmopathy. As regards this clonotype: Its specificity is unknown.

Trimming pared 6 bases from V and 7 bases from J, leaving 9 bases between. The CDR3 is 12 residues long. Germline V gene sequence: CDR1 SGHNT, CDR2 YENEEA. The study, taken as a whole, reports: Model output signaled ophthalmopathy a median roughly six months ahead of onset.

What was amplified from RNA transcripts were TCR beta CDR3 regions. The TCR CDR3 first-round RT-PCR relied on the HTBI primer set. TCRdb recomputed calls from the multiplex PCR reads with MiXCR, one row per CDR3 protein. The sample lists approximately 630,000 distinct CDR3 sequences, 15% to 20% seen once, with approximately 3.8% in the top ten. Specimen: blood. This clonotype was obtained from a woman in her 30s with Graves' hyperthyroidism. The gene calls are TRBV11-3 and TRBJ2-2; D is unresolved. The CDR3 coding sequence is TGTGCCAGCAGTTTCATACTCGGGGAGCTGTTTTTT. The encoded protein is CASSFILGELFF.